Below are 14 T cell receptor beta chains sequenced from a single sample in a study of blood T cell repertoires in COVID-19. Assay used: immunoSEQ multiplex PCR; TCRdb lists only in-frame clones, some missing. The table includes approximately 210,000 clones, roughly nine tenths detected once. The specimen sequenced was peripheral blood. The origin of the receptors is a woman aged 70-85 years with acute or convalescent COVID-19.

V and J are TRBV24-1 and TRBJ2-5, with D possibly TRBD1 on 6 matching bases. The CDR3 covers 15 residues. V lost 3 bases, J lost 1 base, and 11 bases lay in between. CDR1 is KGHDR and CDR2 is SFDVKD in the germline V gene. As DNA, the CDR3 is TGTGCCACCAGTGATCCGACAGGCGGCCAAGAGACCCAGTACTTC. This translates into CATSDPTGGQETQYF.

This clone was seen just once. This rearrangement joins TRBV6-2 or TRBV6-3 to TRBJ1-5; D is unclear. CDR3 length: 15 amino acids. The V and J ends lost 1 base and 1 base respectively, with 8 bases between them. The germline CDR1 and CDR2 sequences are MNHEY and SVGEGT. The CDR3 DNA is TGTGCCAGCAGTTACTACGAGAAAAGCAATCAGCCCCAGCATTTT. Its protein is CASSYYEKSNQPQHF.

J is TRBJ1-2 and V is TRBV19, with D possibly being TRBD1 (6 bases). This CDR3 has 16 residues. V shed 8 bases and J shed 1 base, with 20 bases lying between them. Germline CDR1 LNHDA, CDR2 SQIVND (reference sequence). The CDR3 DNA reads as TGTGCCAGTTCGGCGATCCGACAGGATCATAACTATGGCTACACCTTC. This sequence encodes CASSAIRQDHNYGYTF.

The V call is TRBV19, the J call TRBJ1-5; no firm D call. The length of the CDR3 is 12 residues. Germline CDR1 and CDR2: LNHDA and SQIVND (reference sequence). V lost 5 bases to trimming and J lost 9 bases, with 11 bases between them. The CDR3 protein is CASSWGGGPQHF. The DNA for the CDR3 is TGTGCCAGTAGTTGGGGAGGAGGGCCCCAGCATTTT.

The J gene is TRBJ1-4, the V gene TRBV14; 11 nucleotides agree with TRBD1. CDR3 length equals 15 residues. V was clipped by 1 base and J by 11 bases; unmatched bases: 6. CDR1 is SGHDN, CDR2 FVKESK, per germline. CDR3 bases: TGTGCCAGCAGCCAAGCGCCGGGACAGGGGGGGAAACTGTTTTTT. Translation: CASSQAPGQGGKLFF.

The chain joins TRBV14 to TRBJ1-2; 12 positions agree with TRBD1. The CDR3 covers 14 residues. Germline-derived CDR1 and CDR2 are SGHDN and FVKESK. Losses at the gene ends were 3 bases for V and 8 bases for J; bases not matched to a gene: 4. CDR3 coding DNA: TGTGCCAGCAGCCAGGGACAGGGGGCTCGGGGCTACACCTTC. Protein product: CASSQGQGARGYTF.

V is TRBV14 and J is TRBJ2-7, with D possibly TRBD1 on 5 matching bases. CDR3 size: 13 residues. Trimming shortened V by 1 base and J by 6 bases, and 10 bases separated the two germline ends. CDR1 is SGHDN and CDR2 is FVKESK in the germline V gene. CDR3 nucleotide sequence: TGTGCCAGCAGCCAAGCGACAGTGGGCGAGCAGTACTTC. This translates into CASSQATVGEQYF.

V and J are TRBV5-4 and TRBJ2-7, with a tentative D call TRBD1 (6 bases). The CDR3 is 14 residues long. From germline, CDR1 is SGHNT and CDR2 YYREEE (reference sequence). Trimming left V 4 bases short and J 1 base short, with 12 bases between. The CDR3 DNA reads TGTGCCAGCAGCCGTGACAGGTTTTCCTACGAGCAGTACTTC. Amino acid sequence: CASSRDRFSYEQYF.

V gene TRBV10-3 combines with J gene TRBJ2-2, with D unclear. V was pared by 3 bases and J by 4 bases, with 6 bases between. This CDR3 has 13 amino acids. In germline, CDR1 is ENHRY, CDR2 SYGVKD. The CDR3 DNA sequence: TGTGCCATCAGTGATGGGCGCACCGGGGAGCTGTTTTTT. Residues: CAISDGRTGELFF.

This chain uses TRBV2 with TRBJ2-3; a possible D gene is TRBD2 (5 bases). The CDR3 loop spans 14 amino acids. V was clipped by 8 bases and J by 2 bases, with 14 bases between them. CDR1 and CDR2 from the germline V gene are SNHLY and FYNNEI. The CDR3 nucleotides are TGTGCCAGCTATCAACCGGGGATCACAGATACGCAGTATTTT. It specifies CASYQPGITDTQYF.

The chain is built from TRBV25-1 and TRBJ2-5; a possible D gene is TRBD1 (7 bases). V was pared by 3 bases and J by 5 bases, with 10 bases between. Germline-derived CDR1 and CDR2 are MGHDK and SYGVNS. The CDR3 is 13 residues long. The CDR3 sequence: CASSDPGGETQYF. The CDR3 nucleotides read TGTGCCAGCAGTGATCCAGGGGGGGAGACCCAGTACTTC. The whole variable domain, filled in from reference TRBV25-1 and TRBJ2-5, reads EADIYQTPRYLVIGTGKKITLECSQTMGHDKMYWYQQDPGMELHLIHYSYGVNSTEKGDLSSESTVSRIRTEHFPLTLESARPSHTSQYLCASSDPGGETQYFGPGTRLLVL.

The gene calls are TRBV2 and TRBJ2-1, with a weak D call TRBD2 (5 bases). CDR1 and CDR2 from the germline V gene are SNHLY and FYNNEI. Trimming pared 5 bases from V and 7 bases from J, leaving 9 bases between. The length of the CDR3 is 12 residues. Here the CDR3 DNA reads TGTGCCAGCAGTAGAGAGGGAAATGAGCAGTTCTTC. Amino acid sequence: CASSREGNEQFF.

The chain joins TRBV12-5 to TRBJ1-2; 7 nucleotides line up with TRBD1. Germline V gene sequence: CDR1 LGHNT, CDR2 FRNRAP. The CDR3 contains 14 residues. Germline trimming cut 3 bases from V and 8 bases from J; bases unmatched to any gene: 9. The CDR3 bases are TGTGCTAGTGGTTTAGGGACAGCCATGGGCGGCTACACCTTC. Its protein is CASGLGTAMGGYTF.

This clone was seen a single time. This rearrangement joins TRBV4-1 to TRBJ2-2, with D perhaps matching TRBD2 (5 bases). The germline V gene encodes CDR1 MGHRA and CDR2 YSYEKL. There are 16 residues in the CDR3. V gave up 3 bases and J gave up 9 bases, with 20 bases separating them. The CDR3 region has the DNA TGCGCCAGCAGCCACGGGCCCCTAGCTCACCCAAGGGAGCTGTTTTTT. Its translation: CASSHGPLAHPRELFF.